These T cell receptor beta chains were read from a single sample in a study of blood T cell repertoires in COVID-19. Here immunoSEQ multiplex PCR was the method, and the copy in TCRdb shows in-frame clones only, minus some. In the table there are about 24,000 clones, roughly 90% of which are singletons. Sequences were obtained from peripheral blood. The source of these receptors is a human donor with acute or convalescent COVID-19. The donor label of this sample is uncertain. Each CDR3 is given with its conserved first and last residue. The order of the fields is D gene, J gene, V gene, clone size, CDR3 protein, CDR3 DNA. A D gene is named only where the DNA matches it firmly. The size of a clone is reported for some rows only, either as once, few or many, or as a class for expanded clones.

NA TRBJ1-2 TRBV11-2 NA CASSLKRTPSNGYTF TGTGCCAGCAGCTTAAAAAGGACACCGTCAAATGGCTACACCTTC
TRBD1 TRBJ1-6 TRBV19 NA CASSPGTDYNSPLHF TGTGCCAGTAGTCCCGGGACAGACTATAATTCACCCCTCCACTTT
NA TRBJ2-7 TRBV5-6 NA CASSPWGTSSYEQYF TGTGCCAGCAGCCCCTGGGGCACCTCCTCCTACGAGCAGTACTTC
TRBD2 TRBJ2-7 TRBV7-3 NA CASSQTSGRNYEQYF TGTGCCAGCAGCCAGACTAGCGGGAGGAATTACGAGCAGTACTTC
NA TRBJ2-1 TRBV11-2 NA CASSPGVADNEQFF TGTGCCAGCAGCCCCGGGGTTGCGGACAATGAGCAGTTCTTC
TRBD1 TRBJ1-5 TRBV5-1 NA CASSLAGGKGQPQHF TGCGCCAGCAGCTTGGCAGGGGGAAAGGGTCAGCCCCAGCATTTT
NA TRBJ1-2 TRBV9 NA CASSVAMGGGYTF TGTGCCAGCAGCGTAGCTATGGGGGGAGGCTACACCTTC
NA TRBJ2-7 TRBV23-1 NA CASNPAPAGHFIEQYF TGCGCCAGCAATCCCGCCCCTGCAGGACATTTTATCGAGCAGTACTTC
NA TRBJ1-2 TRBV30 NA CAWRRTAYGYTF TGTGCCTGGAGGCGTACAGCCTATGGCTACACCTTC
NA TRBJ1-6 TRBV3-1/TRBV3-2 NA CASSQDPDSYSPLHF TGTGCCAGCAGCCAGGACCCGGACAGTTATTCACCCCTCCACTTT
TRBD1 TRBJ2-3 TRBV19 NA CASLDRVLTDTQYF TGTGCCAGTCTCGACAGGGTCCTCACAGATACGCAGTATTTT
NA TRBJ2-1 TRBV4-2 NA CASSQDGASPYNEQFF TGTGCCAGCAGCCAAGACGGAGCTAGCCCGTACAATGAGCAGTTCTTC
TRBD1 TRBJ1-5 TRBV7-9 once CASSIGQADQPQHF TGTGCCAGCAGCATAGGACAGGCCGATCAGCCCCAGCATTTT
NA TRBJ1-4 TRBV19 NA CASSIVRGDYNEKLFF TGTGCCAGTAGTATAGTGCGCGGCGATTATAATGAAAAACTGTTTTTT
TRBD1 TRBJ1-2 TRBV5-1 NA CASSWGQQLSYGGYTF TGCGCCAGCAGCTGGGGACAGCAGCTATCGTATGGCGGCTACACCTTC
TRBD2 TRBJ2-3 TRBV27 NA CASRTGTSETDTQYF TGTGCCAGCAGGACCGGGACTAGTGAAACAGATACGCAGTATTTT
NA TRBJ2-3 TRBV6-1 NA CASSEPGQWPDTQYF TGTGCCAGCAGTGAACCAGGACAATGGCCAGATACGCAGTATTTT
NA TRBJ2-3 TRBV21-1 NA CASSKEGTTQGALGKDTQYF TGTGCCAGCAGCAAAGAGGGGACCACACAGGGGGCATTGGGAAAAGATACGCAGTATTTT
TRBD1 TRBJ2-2 TRBV27 NA CASSLAGGHTGELFF TGTGCCAGCAGTTTAGCAGGGGGTCACACCGGGGAGCTGTTTTTT
NA TRBJ1-3 TRBV9 once CASSVHSTGNTIYF TGTGCCAGCAGCGTACACAGTACTGGAAACACCATATATTTT
TRBD1 TRBJ2-7 TRBV29-1 NA CSVDSGGQGGLEQYF TGCAGCGTCGACAGTGGAGGACAGGGGGGTCTCGAGCAGTACTTC
NA TRBJ1-2 TRBV14 NA CASTKGRDYGYTF TGTGCCAGCACAAAGGGCAGGGACTATGGCTACACCTTC
TRBD2 TRBJ2-5 TRBV9 few CASSLSGQETQYF TGTGCCAGCAGCCTTAGCGGGCAAGAGACCCAGTACTTC
TRBD2 TRBJ2-3 TRBV18 NA CASSPRWLAGSTDTQYF TGTGCCAGCTCACCACGTTGGCTAGCGGGGAGCACAGATACGCAGTATTTT
TRBD1 TRBJ2-3 TRBV5-5 NA CASSLEPGQGSTDTQYF TGTGCCAGCAGCTTGGAGCCGGGACAGGGATCCACAGATACGCAGTATTTT
TRBD2 TRBJ2-5 TRBV18 NA CASSPSWFPVGGRSQYF TGTGCCAGCTCACCAAGTTGGTTTCCGGTGGGGGGGAGGTCCCAGTACTTC
TRBD1 TRBJ2-7 TRBV5-1 NA CASSPRQGWHEQYF TGCGCCAGCAGCCCGCGACAGGGGTGGCACGAGCAGTACTTC
TRBD1 TRBJ2-4 TRBV19 NA CASSAWTGPKNIQYF TGTGCCAGTAGTGCCTGGACAGGGCCCAAAAACATTCAGTACTTC
TRBD1 TRBJ2-5 TRBV5-6 NA CASSLTGVEETQYF TGTGCCAGCAGCTTAACAGGGGTGGAGGAGACCCAGTACTTC
TRBD1 TRBJ2-7 TRBV6-6 NA CASSYTIGTGAYEQYF TGTGCCAGCAGTTACACGATCGGGACAGGGGCCTACGAGCAGTACTTC
TRBD1 TRBJ1-2 TRBV18 NA CASSPPDSSFGTASNYGYTF TGTGCCAGCTCACCACCTGACTCGTCTTTCGGGACAGCTTCCAACTATGGCTACACCTTC
NA TRBJ1-2 TRBV5-1 NA CASSLAAGAGYTF TGCGCCAGCAGCTTGGCCGCAGGGGCGGGCTACACCTTC
TRBD1 TRBJ2-5 TRBV14 once CASSQELQGLETQYF TGTGCCAGCAGCCAAGAACTACAGGGGTTGGAGACCCAGTACTTC
TRBD1 TRBJ1-4 TRBV18 NA CASSPQPGQFNEKLFF TGTGCCAGCTCACCACAACCGGGACAGTTTAATGAAAAACTGTTTTTT
NA TRBJ1-1 TRBV5-4 NA CASSPPGTRNTEAFF TGTGCCAGCAGCCCGCCGGGGACAAGAAACACTGAAGCTTTCTTT
TRBD1 TRBJ1-2 TRBV5-1 NA CASSLERQGGYTF TGCGCCAGCAGTTTAGAGCGACAGGGGGGCTACACCTTC
NA TRBJ2-1 TRBV3-1/TRBV3-2 once CASSQVRGSYNEQFF TGTGCCAGCAGCCAAGTGCGGGGCTCCTACAATGAGCAGTTCTTC
TRBD2 TRBJ2-5 TRBV7-2 NA CASSPWVSGGARETQYF TGTGCCAGCAGCCCTTGGGTTAGCGGGGGGGCCAGAGAGACCCAGTACTTC
NA TRBJ1-5 TRBV10-3 NA CAIRGASNQPQHF TGTGCCATCAGAGGGGCCTCCAATCAGCCCCAGCATTTT
NA TRBJ2-7 TRBV5-5 few CASSPSGGSSYEQYF TGTGCCAGCAGCCCGTCTGGCGGCAGCTCCTACGAGCAGTACTTC
TRBD2 TRBJ2-7 TRBV14 NA CASSQHPGGEQYF TGTGCCAGCAGCCAACACCCGGGAGGCGAGCAGTACTTC
NA TRBJ2-4 TRBV21-1 NA CASSKWVAQGTAKNIQYF NA
TRBD1 TRBJ1-3 TRBV19 NA CASSPGGNSGNTIYF TGTGCCAGTAGTCCAGGGGGTAACTCTGGAAACACCATATATTTT
NA TRBJ1-3 TRBV30 once CAWGGLGRGSGNTIYF TGTGCCTGGGGAGGCCTAGGTCGGGGCTCTGGAAACACCATATATTTT
NA TRBJ2-1 TRBV6-4 NA CASRGQRVGEQFF TGTGCCAGCAGGGGGCAGCGGGTGGGTGAGCAGTTCTTC
NA TRBJ1-5 TRBV12-3/TRBV12-4 NA CASATGIDQPQHF TGTGCCAGCGCTACAGGGATCGATCAGCCCCAGCATTTT
TRBD1 TRBJ2-7 TRBV6-5 NA CASSRTGVEQYF TGTGCCAGCAGCCGGACAGGGGTCGAGCAGTACTTC
NA TRBJ2-3 TRBV24-1 NA CATSEPARPDTQYF TGTGCCACCAGTGAACCTGCTAGGCCAGATACGCAGTATTTT
TRBD1 TRBJ2-3 TRBV29-1 NA CSVEIPGGKSTDTQYF TGCAGCGTTGAAATCCCAGGGGGCAAAAGCACAGATACGCAGTATTTT
NA TRBJ2-7 TRBV3-1/TRBV3-2 NA CASSRSSYEQYF TGTGCCAGCAGCCGCAGCTCCTACGAGCAGTACTTC
TRBD2 TRBJ2-2 TRBV2 once CATASGGLNTGELFF TGTGCCACTGCTAGCGGGGGGTTGAACACCGGGGAGCTGTTTTTT
TRBD2 TRBJ2-3 TRBV9 NA CASSVLGQRGADTQYF TGTGCCAGCAGCGTATTAGGCCAGCGGGGGGCAGATACGCAGTATTTT
TRBD1 TRBJ2-3 TRBV6-4 NA CASSEQGGGTQYF TGTGCCAGCAGTGAACAAGGGGGCGGTACGCAGTATTTT
NA TRBJ1-3 TRBV3-1/TRBV3-2 NA CASSRGVSGNTIYF TGTGCCAGCAGCCGGGGGGTCTCTGGAAACACCATATATTTT
NA TRBJ2-3 TRBV5-1 NA CASSSGASGNTDTQYF TGCGCCAGCAGCTCGGGGGCTAGCGGAAACACAGATACGCAGTATTTT
NA TRBJ1-2 TRBV5-8 NA CASSLESGDYGYTF TGTGCCAGCAGCTTGGAGTCGGGTGACTATGGCTACACCTTC
NA TRBJ2-5 TRBV6-2/TRBV6-3 NA CASSHDRNGWEWQYF TGTGCCAGCAGCCATGACAGGAACGGATGGGAGTGGCAGTACTTC
TRBD2 TRBJ2-5 TRBV3-1/TRBV3-2 NA CASSTRLAGGPGETQYF TGTGCCAGCAGCACTCGACTAGCGGGAGGGCCTGGGGAGACCCAGTACTTC
TRBD2 TRBJ2-5 TRBV7-2 NA CASSLIGGETQYF TGTGCCAGCAGCTTAATCGGGGGGGAGACCCAGTACTTC